A single TCR beta chain is shown here with its context. Its antigen remains unknown. With a duration under 2 months, the hyperthyroidism was newly diagnosed in patients aged 18 to 65. Thyroid ultrasound, orbital computed tomography, clinical symptoms, and serum thyroxine and TRAb underpinned diagnoses. This sample holds PBMCs from about 9.3 ml fresh peripheral blood. The sample belongs to a study of T cells in Graves' hyperthyroidism and ophthalmopathy. Broader study findings: Model output signaled ophthalmopathy a median around 6.9 months ahead of onset.

CDR3 length: 15 residues. From germline, CDR1 is SEHNR and CDR2 FQNEAQ (reference sequence). V was cut by 6 bases and J by 0 bases, with 13 bases left in between. The source material, RNA transcripts, was used to amplify TCR beta CDR3 regions. The HTBI primer set served for first-round RT-PCR of the TCR CDR3. TCRdb called the multiplex PCR reads again in MiXCR, with one record for every CDR3 protein. The table has 650,000 to 850,000 distinct CDR3 sequences, around 20% seen once. This chain connects TRBV7-9 to TRBJ2-3, with a tentative D call TRBD1 (6 bases). The clonotype originates from a woman aged 45 to 65 with Graves' hyperthyroidism that later progressed to Graves' ophthalmopathy. Sample: blood. The CDR3 loop reads CASRQTGSSTDTQYF. CDR3 bases: TGTGCCAGCAGACAGACAGGATCTAGCACAGATACGCAGTATTTT.